This TCR beta chain derives from a study of shared T cell receptors in the human thymus. The V gene's germline CDR1 is SQVTM and CDR2 ANQGSEA. V was pared by 8 bases and J by 5 bases, with 12 bases of the junction left unmatched. The CDR3 length is 14 residues. The method was immunoSEQ multiplex PCR; TCRdb's version includes in-frame clones alone and lacks a portion of them. The repertoire includes about 710,000 clones, about 89% of them detected once, and roughly 0.0094% sits in the top ten. This sample was shared with a second study, whose subject was human thymus T cells. That investigation notes: Healthy Finnish infants undergoing corrective surgery for congenital heart defects were the donors. The thymus tissue came from resections taken during corrective heart surgery. Thymic TCR repertoires of unrelated people reportedly overlapped highly.

Sequencing was done on a sample of thymocytes. This rearrangement joins TRBV29-1 to TRBJ2-5; TRBD2 matches at 9 bases. The clonotype originates from a boy younger than two with a congenital heart defect. The CDR3 sequence is CSFRWAGGEETQYF. CDR3 nucleotides: TGCAGCTTCCGTTGGGCGGGGGGGGAGGAGACCCAGTACTTC.